These 18 T cell receptor beta chains were all obtained from the same sample, sequenced in a study of T cell responses to AZD1222 COVID-19 vaccine. Assay used: immunoSEQ multiplex PCR; TCRdb lists only in-frame clones, some missing. The sample includes about 100,000 clones, roughly nine tenths of them seen just once. The sample in question was peripheral blood, obtained on day 0 of AZD1222 vaccination. The receptors derive from an adult in good health.

Only a few counts were recorded for this clone. V and J are TRBV10-2 and TRBJ2-7; TRBD1 agrees at 10 bases. The V gene end was trimmed by 2 bases and the J gene end by 2 bases; junction bases not matched to a gene: 3. The CDR3 covers 15 residues. CDR1 and CDR2 from the germline V gene are WSHSY and SAAADI. Here the CDR3 reads CASSEGQGDTYEQYF. The CDR3 coding sequence is TGCGCCAGCAGTGAGGGACAGGGGGACACCTACGAGCAGTACTTC.

J is TRBJ2-7 and V is TRBV19; D is unresolved. Germline V CDR1 and CDR2: LNHDA, SQIVND (reference sequence). The CDR3 length is 15 residues. With 8 bases removed from V and 0 bases from J, the gap between germline ends came to 17 bases. CDR3 loop: CASSSRATYSYEQYF. The CDR3 DNA reads TGTGCCAGTTCGAGCCGCGCTACATACTCCTACGAGCAGTACTTC.

The CDR3 DNA follows: TGTGCCAGCAGGGGGAGAGCCTACGAGCAGTACTTC. Its translation is CASRGRAYEQYF. The chain recombines TRBV12-3 or TRBV12-4 with TRBJ2-7; a possible D gene is TRBD2 (5 bases). This CDR3 has 12 amino acids. V was cut by 6 bases and J by 2 bases, with 8 bases left in between.

This sequence joins TRBV6-1 and TRBJ2-1, with TRBD1 matching over 7 bases. In germline, CDR1 is MNHNS, CDR2 SASEGT. Losses at the gene ends were 2 bases for V and 9 bases for J; bases not matched to a gene: 4. The length of the CDR3 is 13 residues. CDR3 residues: CASSENRGGEQFF. Written as DNA, the CDR3 is TGTGCCAGCAGTGAAAACAGGGGCGGTGAGCAGTTCTTC.

The chain carries TRBV5-4 and TRBJ2-7; 7 bases fit TRBD1. The germline V gene has CDR1 SGHNT and CDR2 YYREEE (reference sequence). This CDR3 is built from 13 residues. With V trimmed by 4 bases and J by 6 bases, 7 bases remained unmatched. CDR3 DNA sequence: TGTGCCAGCAGCCCCAGACAGGGCTCCGAGCAGTACTTC. It yields the protein CASSPRQGSEQYF.

The chain combines TRBV5-1 with TRBJ1-6, with a weak D call TRBD1 (6 bases). V lost 0 bases, J lost 9 bases, and 13 bases lay in between. The CDR3 totals 15 residues. Germline CDR1 and CDR2: SGHRS and YFSETQ. In DNA, the CDR3 is TGCGCCAGCAGCTTGGACGGGGGCACGGTTTCACCCCTCCACTTT. Translation: CASSLDGGTVSPLHF.

The rearrangement uses TRBV19 and TRBJ1-5; TRBD1 is a possible D gene (6 bases). The CDR3 is 13 amino acids. Trimming removed 10 bases at V and 8 bases at J, with 18 bases between. In germline, CDR1 is LNHDA, CDR2 SQIVND (reference sequence). CDR3 in DNA: TGTGCCACAGGGACGAGGGGACAAGAGCCCCAGCATTTT. It encodes CATGTRGQEPQHF. The variable domain in full, with the rest retrieved from reference TRBV19 and TRBJ1-5, is DGGITQSPKYLFRKEGQNVTLSCEQNLNHDAMYWYRQDPGQGLRLIYYSQIVNDFQKGDIAEGYSVSREKKESFPLTVTSAQKNPTAFYLCATGTRGQEPQHFGDGTRLSIL.

The rearrangement uses TRBV30 and TRBJ2-5; D unclear. V was pared by 2 bases and J by 7 bases, with 14 bases between. This CDR3 comprises 13 residues. Germline CDR1 is GTSNPN and CDR2 is SVGIG (reference sequence). CDR3 loop: CAWSSGPEGTQYF. The CDR3 coding sequence is TGTGCCTGGAGTTCCGGGCCCGAAGGGACCCAGTACTTC.

CDR3 coding DNA: TGTGCCAGCAGCCAACAGGGGGATGGCTATGGCTACACCTTC. It is translated as CASSQQGDGYGYTF. The rearrangement uses TRBV27 and TRBJ1-2; 8 bases agree with TRBD1. Germline loops: CDR1 MNHEY, CDR2 SMNVEV (reference sequence). J gave up 4 bases and V 6 bases, and 7 bases lay outside the gene matches. The CDR3 has 14 amino acids.

The chain uses TRBV20-1 and TRBJ1-2, with D possibly being TRBD1 (5 bases). This CDR3 region has 11 residues. Trimming cost V 2 bases and J 8 bases, with 9 bases left between them. CDR1 DFQATT and CDR2 SNEGSKA come from the germline V gene (reference sequence). CDR3 loop: CSARTRGGYTF. In DNA form, the CDR3 reads TGCAGTGCTAGAACAAGGGGAGGCTACACCTTC.

The chain is built from TRBV6-5 and TRBJ1-2; 10 nucleotides match TRBD1. Germline V gives CDR1 MNHEY, CDR2 SVGAGI. This CDR3 has 15 amino acids. Trimming cost V 4 bases and J 5 bases; bases outside gene matches: 7. In DNA form, the CDR3 reads TGTGCCAGCAGTTTTGGGACAGGGGTGACTTATGGCTACACCTTC. Translation: CASSFGTGVTYGYTF.

This clone was seen only a few times. The chain uses TRBV6-1 and TRBJ2-5; 8 bases agree with TRBD1. In germline, CDR1 is MNHNS, CDR2 SASEGT. Losses at the gene ends were 1 base for V and 4 bases for J; bases not matched to a gene: 5. There are 15 residues in the CDR3. DNA for the CDR3: TGTGCCAGCAGTGAAGTGGGGACAGGTAGAGAGACCCAGTACTTC. This gives the protein CASSEVGTGRETQYF.

This chain links TRBV27 with TRBJ1-2, with D maybe TRBD1 (5 bases). V was pared by 0 bases and J by 3 bases, with 14 bases between. The CDR3 runs 16 residues. Germline V gene data show CDR1 as MNHEY and CDR2 as SMNVEV (reference sequence). Here the CDR3 reads CASSLSAGPLDYGYTF. In nucleotides, the CDR3 is TGTGCCAGCAGTTTATCGGCGGGGCCCTTAGACTATGGCTACACCTTC.

The V call is TRBV29-1, the J call TRBJ1-1; D remains unclear. This CDR3 region has 11 residues. Germline-derived CDR1 and CDR2 are SQVTM and ANQGSEA. For the CDR3, the DNA is TGCACCGCGGGAGCGAACACTGAAGCTTTCTTT. This gives the protein CTAGANTEAFF.

The gene calls are TRBV24-1 and TRBJ2-1; maybe TRBD1 (5 bases). The ends were cut back, 0 bases at V and 4 bases at J, with 9 bases in the middle. From germline, CDR1 is KGHDR and CDR2 SFDVKD. The CDR3 has 15 residues. The CDR3 DNA reads TGTGCCACCAGTGATTTGGCGCAGGGTTACAATGAGCAGTTCTTC. This encodes CATSDLAQGYNEQFF.

This sequence joins TRBV4-1 and TRBJ1-4, with D uncertain. CDR3 length: 13 residues. The V end was cut by 8 bases, the J end by 4 bases, with 11 bases between. Germline CDR1 reads MGHRA; CDR2 reads YSYEKL. The CDR3 region is CASRRDLNEKLFF. CDR3 nucleotides: TGCGCCAGCCGCCGGGATCTTAATGAAAAACTGTTTTTT.

The J gene is TRBJ2-3, the V gene TRBV6-1; TRBD2 might be the D (6 bases). This CDR3 spans 15 amino acids. V shed 3 bases and J shed 2 bases, with 12 bases lying between them. Germline CDR1 reads MNHNS; CDR2 reads SASEGT. In nucleotides, the CDR3 is TGTGCCAGCAGTGAGCCGGGACTCCTCACAGATACGCAGTATTTT. Its translation is CASSEPGLLTDTQYF.

CDR3 in DNA: TGTGCCAGCAGCTTAACTCGTCCGGGGGAGAATGGCTACACCTTC. Protein: CASSLTRPGENGYTF. The chain combines TRBV7-3 with TRBJ1-2; tentative D call: TRBD1 (5 bases). Trimming left V 0 bases short and J 6 bases short, with 14 bases between. CDR3 length equals 15 residues. Looked up from germline, CDR1 is SGHTA and CDR2 is FQGTGA.